A selection of T cell receptor beta chains follows, all from one sample in a study of blood T cell repertoires in COVID-19. Profiling relied on immunoSEQ multiplex PCR, and the TCRdb table lists in-frame clones only, not all of them. The sample consists of about 260,000 clones, over 80% of them appearing once. What was sequenced was peripheral blood. Source of these receptors: a middle-aged woman with acute or convalescent COVID-19. Each CDR3 is given with its conserved first and last residue. The order of the fields is D gene, clone size, J gene, V gene, CDR3 DNA, CDR3 protein. A D gene is named only where the DNA matches it firmly. Not all rows give a size; the values are once, few, many and, for expanded clones, a class.

TRBD1,NA,TRBJ2-5,TRBV23-1,TGCGCCAGCAGTCGCGGACAGGGGTGGCGAGAGACCCAGTACTTC,CASSRGQGWRETQYF
NA,NA,TRBJ1-2,TRBV21-1,TGTGCCAGCAGCAAAGCGCTCGAGGGCTGCTATGGCTACACCTTC,CASSKALEGCYGYTF
NA,NA,TRBJ1-2,TRBV24-1,TGTGCCACCAGCTCAGGGGATAACTATGGCTACACCTTC,CATSSGDNYGYTF
NA,few,TRBJ1-1,TRBV24-1,TGTGCCACCAGTGATTCCCGGGTGAACACTGAAGCTTTCTTT,CATSDSRVNTEAFF
TRBD1,NA,TRBJ1-6,TRBV2,TGTGCCAGCAGTGAAGGGGCAGGGGGCCCAGGTTCACCCCTCCACTTT,CASSEGAGGPGSPLHF
TRBD2,once,TRBJ2-5,TRBV5-6,TGTGCCAGCAGCTTGGATAGCGGGGTTGAGACCCAGTACTTC,CASSLDSGVETQYF
TRBD1,NA,TRBJ1-1,TRBV7-2,TGTGCCAGCAGCTCCCGACAGGGGACGGGGCTGAACACTGAAGCTTTCTTT,CASSSRQGTGLNTEAFF
NA,NA,TRBJ1-2,TRBV20-1,TGCAGTGCGACCACAGGACGCTACACCTTC,CSATTGRYTF
TRBD1,NA,TRBJ2-3,TRBV10-3,TGTGCCATCAGTAAGACAGGGTCCACAGATACGCAGTATTTT,CAISKTGSTDTQYF
NA,NA,TRBJ1-2,TRBV12-5,TGTGCTAGTGGTTTGGTGGGGGCAGGGTATGGCTACACCTTC,CASGLVGAGYGYTF
NA,NA,TRBJ1-5,TRBV28,TGTGCCAGCAGTTATGGGGCCATGTCATCAAATCAGCCCCAGCATTTT,CASSYGAMSSNQPQHF
NA,few,TRBJ1-3,TRBV6-5,TGTGCCAGCAGTTACTCCCCCCCGGGGTACGGAAACACCATATATTTT,CASSYSPPGYGNTIYF
TRBD1,NA,TRBJ1-5,TRBV2,TGTGCCAGCACCGACAGGACAGGAGGCAATCAGCCCCAGCATTTT,CASTDRTGGNQPQHF
NA,NA,TRBJ1-3,TRBV2,TGTGCCAGCAGCGGGGGACGGAACTCTGGAAACACCATATATTTT,CASSGGRNSGNTIYF
NA,NA,TRBJ1-4,TRBV4-1,TGCGCCAGCAGCCAGAGCACAGGGCCAACTAATGAAAAACTGTTTTTT,CASSQSTGPTNEKLFF
NA,NA,TRBJ2-5,TRBV19,TGTGCCAGTAGTATCCAGTACGCAGAGACCCAGTACTTC,CASSIQYAETQYF
NA,NA,TRBJ2-3,TRBV19,TGTGCCAGTAGTTTTCTAGGCCCACTCCCCACAGATACGCAGTATTTT,CASSFLGPLPTDTQYF
NA,NA,TRBJ1-2,TRBV5-1,TGCGCCAGCAGCTTGGGCCAGGGTGGTGGCTACACCTTC,CASSLGQGGGYTF
TRBD1,NA,TRBJ2-5,TRBV24-1,TGTGCCACCAGTGCGGGGACAGGGGGGTACCAAGAGACCCAGTACTTC,CATSAGTGGYQETQYF
NA,NA,TRBJ2-1,TRBV6-2/TRBV6-3,TGTGCCAGCAGTTACTTAGGAAGCGCCAGCGGGGGACAGAATGAGCAGTTCTTC,CASSYLGSASGGQNEQFF
TRBD1,NA,TRBJ1-4,TRBV9,TGTGCCAGCAGCGTAGGAGACAGGGGGAATGAAAAACTGTTTTTT,CASSVGDRGNEKLFF
TRBD1,NA,TRBJ1-1,TRBV5-6,TGTGCCAGCAGCCCGGACAGGGGGGGTAACACTGAAGCTTTCTTT,CASSPDRGGNTEAFF
NA,NA,TRBJ1-2,TRBV19,TGTGCCAGTAGTATCGGGAAAGGATATGGCTACACCTTC,CASSIGKGYGYTF
TRBD1,NA,TRBJ1-6,TRBV19,TGTGCCAGCAGAGGCTACGACAGGGGGCGTTCACCCCTCCACTTT,CASRGYDRGRSPLHF
NA,NA,TRBJ1-1,TRBV7-9,TGTGCCAGCAGCTTAGATCAGGGGAACACTGAAGCTTTCTTT,CASSLDQGNTEAFF
TRBD2,once,TRBJ2-3,TRBV27,TGTGCCAGCAGTCCCGGACTAGCGGGTGATACGCAGTATTTT,CASSPGLAGDTQYF
TRBD2,NA,TRBJ2-1,TRBV30,TGTGCCTGGAGTGTACGAGTAGCGGGCAAGGACAATGAGCAGTTCTTC,CAWSVRVAGKDNEQFF
NA,NA,TRBJ2-5,TRBV6-5,TGTGCCAGCATGAAGGGGCAAGAGACCCAGTACTTC,CASMKGQETQYF